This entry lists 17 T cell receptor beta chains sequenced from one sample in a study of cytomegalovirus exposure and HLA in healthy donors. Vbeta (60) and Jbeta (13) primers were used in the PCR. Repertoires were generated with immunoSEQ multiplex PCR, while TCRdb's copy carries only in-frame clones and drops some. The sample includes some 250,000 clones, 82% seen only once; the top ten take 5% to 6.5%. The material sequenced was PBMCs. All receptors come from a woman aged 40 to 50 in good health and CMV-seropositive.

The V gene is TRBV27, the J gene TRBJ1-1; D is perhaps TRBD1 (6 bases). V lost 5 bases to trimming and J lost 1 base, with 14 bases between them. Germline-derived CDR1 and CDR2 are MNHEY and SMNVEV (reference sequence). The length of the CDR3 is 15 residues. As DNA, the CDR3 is TGTGCCAGCAGTCTCGAGGGGGAAGGGAACACTGAAGCTTTCTTT. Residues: CASSLEGEGNTEAFF.

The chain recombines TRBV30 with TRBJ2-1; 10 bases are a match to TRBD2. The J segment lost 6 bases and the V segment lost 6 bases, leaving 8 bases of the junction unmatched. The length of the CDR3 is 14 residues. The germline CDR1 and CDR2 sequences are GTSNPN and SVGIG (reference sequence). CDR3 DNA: TGTGCCTGTACACTAGCGGGGTGGGTCAATGAGCAGTTCTTC. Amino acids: CACTLAGWVNEQFF.

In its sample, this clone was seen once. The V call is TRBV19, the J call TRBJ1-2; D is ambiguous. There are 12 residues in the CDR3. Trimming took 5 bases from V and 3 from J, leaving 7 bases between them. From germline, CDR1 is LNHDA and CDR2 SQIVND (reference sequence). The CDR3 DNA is TGTGCCAGTAGTTACATGGACTATGGCTACACCTTC. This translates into CASSYMDYGYTF.

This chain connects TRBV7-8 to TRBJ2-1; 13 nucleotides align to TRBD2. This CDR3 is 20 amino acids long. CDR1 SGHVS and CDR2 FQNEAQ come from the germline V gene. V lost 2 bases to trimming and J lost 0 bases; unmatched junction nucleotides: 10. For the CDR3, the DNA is TGTGCCAGCAGCTTACTAACCGGGACTAGCGGGATCACCTCCTACAATGAGCAGTTCTTC. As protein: CASSLLTGTSGITSYNEQFF.

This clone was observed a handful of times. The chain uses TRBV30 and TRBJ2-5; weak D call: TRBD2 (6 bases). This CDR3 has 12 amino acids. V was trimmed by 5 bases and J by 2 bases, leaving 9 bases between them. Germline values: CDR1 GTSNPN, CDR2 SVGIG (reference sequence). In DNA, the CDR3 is TGTGCCTGGGATAGCGGACAAGAGACCCAGTACTTC. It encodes CAWDSGQETQYF.

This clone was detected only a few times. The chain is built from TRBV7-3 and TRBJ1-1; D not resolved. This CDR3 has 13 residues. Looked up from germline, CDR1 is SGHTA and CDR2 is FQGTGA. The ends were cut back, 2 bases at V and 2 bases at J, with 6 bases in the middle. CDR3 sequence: CASSLFQNTEAFF. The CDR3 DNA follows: TGTGCCAGCAGCTTATTCCAAAACACTGAAGCTTTCTTT.

This CDR3 is CASSHRTGTGELFF. CDR3 DNA sequence: TGCGCCAGCAGCCATCGGACAGGGACCGGGGAGCTGTTTTTT. The rearrangement links TRBV4-3 to TRBJ2-2, with 8 nucleotides matching TRBD1. The CDR3 runs 14 residues. Germline CDR1 and CDR2: LGHNA and YSLEER. With 3 bases clipped from V and 5 bases from J, the junction kept 2 bases outside the gene matches.

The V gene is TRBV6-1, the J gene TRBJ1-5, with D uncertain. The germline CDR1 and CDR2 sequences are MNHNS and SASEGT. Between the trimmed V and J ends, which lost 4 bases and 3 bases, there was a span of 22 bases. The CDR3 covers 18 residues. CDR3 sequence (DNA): TGTGCCAGCAGTGGCTCTCCGAGGTGGTCGAGGGACAATCAGCCCCAGCATTTT. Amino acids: CASSGSPRWSRDNQPQHF.

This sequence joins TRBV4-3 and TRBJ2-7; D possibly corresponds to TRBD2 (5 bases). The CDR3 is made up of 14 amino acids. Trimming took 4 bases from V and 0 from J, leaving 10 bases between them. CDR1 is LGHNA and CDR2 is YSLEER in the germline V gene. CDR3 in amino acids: CASSLARGSYEQYF. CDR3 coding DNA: TGCGCCAGCAGCCTTGCTCGGGGCTCCTACGAGCAGTACTTC.

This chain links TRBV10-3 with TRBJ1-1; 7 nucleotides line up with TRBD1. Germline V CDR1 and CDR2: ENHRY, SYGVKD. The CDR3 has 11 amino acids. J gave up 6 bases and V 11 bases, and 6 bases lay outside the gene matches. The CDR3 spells CAFMTGSEAFF. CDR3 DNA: TGTGCCTTCATGACAGGGTCTGAAGCTTTCTTT.

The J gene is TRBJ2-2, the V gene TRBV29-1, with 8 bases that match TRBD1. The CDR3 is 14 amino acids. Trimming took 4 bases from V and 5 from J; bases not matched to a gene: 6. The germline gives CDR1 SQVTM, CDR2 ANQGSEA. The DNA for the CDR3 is TGCAGCGTTGGATGGCAGGGGGCAACCGGGGAGCTGTTTTTT. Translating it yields CSVGWQGATGELFF.

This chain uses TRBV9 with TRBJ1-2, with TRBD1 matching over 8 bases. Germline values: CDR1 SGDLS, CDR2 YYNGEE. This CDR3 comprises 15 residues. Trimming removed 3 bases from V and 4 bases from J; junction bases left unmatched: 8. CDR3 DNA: TGTGCCAGCAGCGAACAGGGGGTGGAGAGCTATGGCTACACCTTC. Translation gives CASSEQGVESYGYTF.

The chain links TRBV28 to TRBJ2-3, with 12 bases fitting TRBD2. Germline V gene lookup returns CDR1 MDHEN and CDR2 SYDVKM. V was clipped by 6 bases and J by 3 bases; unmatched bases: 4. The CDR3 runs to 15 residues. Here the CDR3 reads CASRLAGGGTDTQYF. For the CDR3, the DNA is TGTGCCAGCAGACTAGCGGGAGGAGGGACAGATACGCAGTATTTT.

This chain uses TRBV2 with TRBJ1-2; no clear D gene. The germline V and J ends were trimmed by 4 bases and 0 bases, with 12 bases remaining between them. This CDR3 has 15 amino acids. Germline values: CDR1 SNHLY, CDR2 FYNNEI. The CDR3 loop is CASSARAGANYGYTF. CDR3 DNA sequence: TGTGCCAGCAGTGCACGGGCGGGAGCTAACTATGGCTACACCTTC.

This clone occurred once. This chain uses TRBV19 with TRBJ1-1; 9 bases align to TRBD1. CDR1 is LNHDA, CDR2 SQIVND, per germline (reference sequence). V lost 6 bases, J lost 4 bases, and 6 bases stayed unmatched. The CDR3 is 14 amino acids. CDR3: CASRGQGGGTEAFF. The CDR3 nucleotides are TGTGCCAGTAGGGGACAGGGCGGCGGCACTGAAGCTTTCTTT.

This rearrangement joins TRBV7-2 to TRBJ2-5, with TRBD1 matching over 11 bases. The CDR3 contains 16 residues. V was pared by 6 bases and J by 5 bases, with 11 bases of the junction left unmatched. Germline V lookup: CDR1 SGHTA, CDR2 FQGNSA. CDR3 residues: CASREPGQGVSETQYF. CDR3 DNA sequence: TGTGCCAGCAGGGAGCCGGGACAGGGGGTTTCGGAGACCCAGTACTTC.

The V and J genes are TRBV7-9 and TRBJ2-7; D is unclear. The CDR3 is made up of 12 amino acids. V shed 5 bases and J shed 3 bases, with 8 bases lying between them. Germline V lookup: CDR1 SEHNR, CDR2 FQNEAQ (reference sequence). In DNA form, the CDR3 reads TGTGCCAGCAGCAGCAGACTCTACGAGCAGTACTTC. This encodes CASSSRLYEQYF.